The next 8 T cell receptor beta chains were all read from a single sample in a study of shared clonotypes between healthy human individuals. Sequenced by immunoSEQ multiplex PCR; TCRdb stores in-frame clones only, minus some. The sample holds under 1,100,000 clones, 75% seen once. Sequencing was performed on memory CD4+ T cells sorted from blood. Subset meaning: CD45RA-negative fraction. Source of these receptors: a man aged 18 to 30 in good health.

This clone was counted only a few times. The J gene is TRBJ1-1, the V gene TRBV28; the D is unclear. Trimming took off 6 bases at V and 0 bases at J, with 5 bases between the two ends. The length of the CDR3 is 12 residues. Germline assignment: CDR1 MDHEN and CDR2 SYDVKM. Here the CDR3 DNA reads TGTGCCAGCAGAAGTTTGAACACTGAAGCTTTCTTT. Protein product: CASRSLNTEAFF.

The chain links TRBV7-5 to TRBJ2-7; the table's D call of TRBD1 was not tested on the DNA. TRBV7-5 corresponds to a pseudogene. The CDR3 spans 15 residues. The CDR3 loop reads CARSLQAGLSYEQYF. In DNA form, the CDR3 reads TGTGCCAGAAGCTTACAAGCAGGGCTCTCCTACGAGCAGTACTTC.

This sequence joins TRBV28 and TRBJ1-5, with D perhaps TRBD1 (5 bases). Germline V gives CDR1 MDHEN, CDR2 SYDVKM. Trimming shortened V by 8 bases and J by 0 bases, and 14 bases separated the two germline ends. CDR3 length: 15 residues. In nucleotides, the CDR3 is TGTGCCAGCGCAAAGGCAGGGTATAGCAATCAGCCCCAGCATTTT. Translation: CASAKAGYSNQPQHF. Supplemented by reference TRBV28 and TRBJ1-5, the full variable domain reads DVKVTQSSRYLVKRTGEKVFLECVQDMDHENMFWYRQDPGLGLRLIYFSYDVKMKEKGDIPEGYSVSREKKERFSLILESASTNQTSMYLCASAKAGYSNQPQHFGDGTRLSIL.

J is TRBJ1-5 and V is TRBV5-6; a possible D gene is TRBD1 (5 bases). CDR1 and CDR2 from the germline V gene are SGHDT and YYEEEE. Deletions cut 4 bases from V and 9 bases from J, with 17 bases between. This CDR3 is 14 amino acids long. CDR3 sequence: CASSQGWSIAPQHF. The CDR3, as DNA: TGTGCCAGCAGCCAGGGATGGAGTATTGCGCCCCAGCATTTT.

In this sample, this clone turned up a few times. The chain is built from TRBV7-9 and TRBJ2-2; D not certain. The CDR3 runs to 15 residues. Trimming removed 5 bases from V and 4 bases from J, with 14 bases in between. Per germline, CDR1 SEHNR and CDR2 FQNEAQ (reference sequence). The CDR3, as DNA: TGTGCCAGCAGCGCGCACCTTCCAAGCACCGGGGAGCTGTTTTTT. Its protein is CASSAHLPSTGELFF.

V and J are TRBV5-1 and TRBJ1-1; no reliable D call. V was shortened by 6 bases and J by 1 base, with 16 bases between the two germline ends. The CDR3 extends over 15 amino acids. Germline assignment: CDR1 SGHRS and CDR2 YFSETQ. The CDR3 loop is CASMSLGGANTEAFF. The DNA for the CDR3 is TGCGCCAGCATGTCGCTGGGCGGAGCGAACACTGAAGCTTTCTTT.

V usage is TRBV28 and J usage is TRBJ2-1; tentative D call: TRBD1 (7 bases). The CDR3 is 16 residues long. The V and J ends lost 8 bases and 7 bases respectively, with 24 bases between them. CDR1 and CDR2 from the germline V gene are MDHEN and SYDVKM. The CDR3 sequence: CASWRAAGGGSNEQFF. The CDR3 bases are TGTGCCAGCTGGCGAGCCGCAGGAGGGGGCTCGAATGAGCAGTTCTTC.

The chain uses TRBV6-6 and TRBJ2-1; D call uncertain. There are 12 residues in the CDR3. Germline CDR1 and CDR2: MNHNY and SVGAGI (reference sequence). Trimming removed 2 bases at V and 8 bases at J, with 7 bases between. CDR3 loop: CASSYTEYEQFF. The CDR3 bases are TGTGCCAGCAGTTACACAGAATATGAGCAGTTCTTC.